The 10 T cell receptor beta chains in this list originate from one sample, sequenced in a study of response to subunit inactivated influenza vaccine. Via MiXCR, TCRdb re-called the RT-PCR reads, giving one row per CDR3 protein. The sample records roughly 700,000 distinct CDR3 sequences, roughly 14% being singletons. Sequencing was performed on PBMCs from blood, taken 14 to 15 days before vaccination. The source of these receptors is a man aged 45-65 years who received an inactivated influenza vaccine.

This clonotype was seen a few times. The chain carries TRBV7-2 and TRBJ2-1; unclear D gene. The germline CDR1 and CDR2 sequences are SGHTA and FQGNSA. The CDR3 loop spans 15 amino acids. V dropped 0 bases and J dropped 3 bases, with 9 bases sitting between them. The CDR3 is CASSLAPRRYNEQFF. CDR3 nucleotides: TGTGCCAGCAGCTTAGCCCCCCGGCGCTACAATGAGCAGTTCTTC.

The V and J genes are TRBV6-2 or TRBV6-3 and TRBJ2-3; D gene ambiguous. V dropped 6 bases and J dropped 0 bases, with 10 bases sitting between them. The CDR3 contains 14 residues. In germline, CDR1 is MNHEY, CDR2 SVGEGT. CDR3 residues: CASRRTPSTDTQYF. The CDR3 coding sequence is TGTGCCAGCAGAAGGACGCCAAGCACAGATACGCAGTATTTT.

This clonotype turned up a few times. The chain is built from TRBV5-1 and TRBJ1-2; D gene uncertain. Germline CDR1 SGHRS, CDR2 YFSETQ. Deletions cut 2 bases from V and 0 bases from J, with 20 bases between. This CDR3 is 18 amino acids long. Written as DNA, the CDR3 is TGCGCCAGCAGCTTTCGAAGCTCTACCTCTCGAGCTAACTATGGCTACACCTTC. This sequence encodes CASSFRSSTSRANYGYTF. Based on the CDR3 plus reference TRBV5-1 and TRBJ1-2, the full variable domain is KAGVTQTPRYLIKTRGQQVTLSCSPISGHRSVSWYQQTPGQGLQFLFEYFSETQRNKGNFPGRFSGRQFSNSRSEMNVSTLELGDSALYLCASSFRSSTSRANYGYTFGSGTRLTVV.

This clonotype was counted between two and nine times. The V and J genes are TRBV5-1 and TRBJ2-7; 8 positions match TRBD1. Germline V gene lookup returns CDR1 SGHRS and CDR2 YFSETQ. V lost 2 bases, J lost 2 bases, and 6 bases stayed unmatched. The CDR3 sequence is 15 residues long. For the CDR3, the DNA is TGCGCCAGCAGCTTCGGGACAGGTGTGCCCTACGAGCAGTACTTC. As protein: CASSFGTGVPYEQYF.

The chain recombines TRBV30 with TRBJ1-5; TRBD1 matches 8 bases. The V segment lost 1 base and the J segment 2 bases; nucleotides outside the gene matches: 10. This CDR3 is 17 amino acids long. CDR1 is GTSNPN and CDR2 is SVGIG in the germline V gene (reference sequence). Here the CDR3 reads CAWSGQGTGRRNQPQHF. Here the CDR3 DNA reads TGTGCCTGGAGTGGCCAGGGGACAGGTAGGCGCAATCAGCCCCAGCATTTT.

The table lists this clonotype with a few counts. The chain uses TRBV12-3 or TRBV12-4 and TRBJ2-1; D is possibly TRBD2 (7 bases). There are 15 residues in the CDR3. With 1 base removed from V and 5 bases from J, the gap between germline ends came to 12 bases. CDR3 sequence: CASSLGGGWNNEQFF. CDR3 DNA sequence: TGTGCCAGCAGTTTAGGGGGGGGCTGGAACAATGAGCAGTTCTTC.

This clonotype was observed a few times. The genes are TRBV10-2 and TRBJ1-6, with 7 bases identical to TRBD1. Per germline, CDR1 WSHSY and CDR2 SAAADI. Trimming at V came to 10 bases and at J to 10 bases, leaving 10 bases not matched to a gene. The CDR3 runs 13 residues. CDR3 sequence reads: CATTEGAGSPLHF. The CDR3 nucleotides read TGCGCCACCACGGAGGGGGCTGGATCACCCCTCCACTTT.

This clonotype occurred a few times. V gene TRBV15 combines with J gene TRBJ2-1; 7 nucleotides agree with TRBD2. The CDR3 spans 15 residues. Per germline, CDR1 LNHNV and CDR2 YYDKDF (reference sequence). The V segment lost 0 bases and the J segment 10 bases; nucleotides outside the gene matches: 9. As DNA, the CDR3 is TGTGCCACCAGCAGAGATCAGGTCTTGGGAGGGGAGCAGTTCTTC. Protein product: CATSRDQVLGGEQFF. Looking up the rest from reference TRBV15 and TRBJ2-1 gives the full variable domain: DAMVIQNPRYQVTQFGKPVTLSCSQTLNHNVMYWYQQKSSQAPKLLFHYYDKDFNNEADTPDNFQSRRPNTSFCFLDIRSPGLGDTAMYLCATSRDQVLGGEQFFGPGTRLTVL.

This clonotype has just one count. One end of the junction varies from germline; a read error may be responsible. The chain uses TRBV12-3 or TRBV12-4 and TRBJ1-1, with a possible D match to TRBD1 (6 bases). The CDR3 totals 18 residues. The CDR3 loop is CAICFGAPLTGLNAEAFF. The CDR3, as DNA: TGTGCCATCTGTTTTGGGGCACCCTTGACAGGCCTGAACGCTGAAGCTTTCTTT.

This clonotype was recorded at least ten times. The genes are TRBV7-9 and TRBJ2-3; TRBD2 matches 9 bases. The length of the CDR3 is 17 residues. Germline V gene data show CDR1 as SEHNR and CDR2 as FQNEAQ (reference sequence). The V segment lost 5 bases and the J segment 4 bases; nucleotides outside the gene matches: 13. The CDR3 here is CASSPALAGLRADTQYF. The CDR3 DNA sequence: TGTGCCAGCAGCCCTGCCCTAGCGGGATTGAGGGCAGATACGCAGTATTTT. Complete variable domain (other parts from reference TRBV7-9 and TRBJ2-3): DTGVSQNPRHKITKRGQNVTFRCDPISEHNRLYWYRQTLGQGPEFLTYFQNEAQLEKSRLLSDRFSAERPKGSFSTLEIQRTEQGDSAMYLCASSPALAGLRADTQYFGPGTRLTVL.